The clone carrying this T cell receptor beta chain was recorded only once. The V gene lost 3 bases and the J gene lost 11 bases, with 13 bases spanning the gap. Germline values: CDR1 LGHNT, CDR2 FRNRAP. The CDR3 has 12 amino acids. This entry is derived from a study of blood T cell repertoires in COVID-19. Authors' data handling: The authors estimated nucleated cell counts from reference gene primer amplification. Sequenced by immunoSEQ multiplex PCR; TCRdb stores in-frame clones only, minus some. The V and J calls and clone size are taken from that table; D and trimming were inferred from the DNA. The sample has around 170,000 clones, about 88% seen once.

Sequencing used peripheral blood. This chain connects TRBV12-5 to TRBJ1-1; D ambiguous. The source is a woman in her twenties or thirties with active or convalescent COVID-19. As DNA, the CDR3 is TGTGCTAGTGGTTTTCCCCTTCTAGAGGCTTTCTTT. Translating it yields CASGFPLLEAFF.